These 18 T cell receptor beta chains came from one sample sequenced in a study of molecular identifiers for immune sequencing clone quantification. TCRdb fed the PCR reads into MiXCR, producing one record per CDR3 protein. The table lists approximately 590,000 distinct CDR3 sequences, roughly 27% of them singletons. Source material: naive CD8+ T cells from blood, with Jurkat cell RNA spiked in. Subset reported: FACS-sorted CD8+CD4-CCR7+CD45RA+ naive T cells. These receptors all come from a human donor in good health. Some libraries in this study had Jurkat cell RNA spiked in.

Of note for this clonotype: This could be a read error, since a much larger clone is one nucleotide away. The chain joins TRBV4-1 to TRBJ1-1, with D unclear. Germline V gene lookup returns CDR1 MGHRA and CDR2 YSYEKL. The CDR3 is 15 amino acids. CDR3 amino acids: CASSLKAGVNTVAFF. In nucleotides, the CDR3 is TGCGCCAGCAGCCTCAAAGCGGGCGTCAACACTGTAGCTTTCTTT.

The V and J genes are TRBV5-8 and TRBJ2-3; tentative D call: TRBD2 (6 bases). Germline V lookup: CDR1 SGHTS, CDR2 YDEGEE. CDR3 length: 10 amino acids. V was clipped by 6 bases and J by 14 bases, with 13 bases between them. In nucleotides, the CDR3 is TGTGCCAGCACCCCCCTGGAGGGGTATTTT. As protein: CASTPLEGYF.

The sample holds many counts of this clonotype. In DNA, the CDR3 is TGTGCCAGCATCCAGGGGGAGACCCAGTACTTC. Its translation is CASIQGETQYF. V is TRBV25-1 and J is TRBJ2-5; a weak D match, TRBD1 (6 bases). Germline CDR1 is MGHDK and CDR2 is SYGVNS. This CDR3 is built from 11 residues. V was clipped by 7 bases and J by 5 bases, with 8 bases between them.

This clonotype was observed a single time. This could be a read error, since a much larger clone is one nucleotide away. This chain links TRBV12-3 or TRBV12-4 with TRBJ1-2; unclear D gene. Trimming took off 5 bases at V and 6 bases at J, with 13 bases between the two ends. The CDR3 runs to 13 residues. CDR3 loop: CASSPRGNHGYTF. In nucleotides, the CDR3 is TGTGCCAGCAGTCCCCGCGGGAACCATGGCTACACCTTC.

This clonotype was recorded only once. DNA of the CDR3: TGCGCCAGCAGCCTACAGCCCGGACAGGGTACCTACGAGCAGTACTTC. This encodes CASSLQPGQGTYEQYF. This sequence joins TRBV4-1 and TRBJ2-7; 8 positions agree with TRBD1. The CDR3 has 16 amino acids. Germline V CDR1 and CDR2: MGHRA, YSYEKL. With 4 bases clipped from V and 2 bases from J, the junction kept 10 bases outside the gene matches.

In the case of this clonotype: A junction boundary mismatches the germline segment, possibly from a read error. The CDR3 spells CASRWDYKEETRYF. Written as DNA, the CDR3 is TGTGCCAGCAGATGGGACTACAAAGAAGAGACCCGGTACTTC. The V call is TRBV5-6, the J call TRBJ2-5; 7 nucleotides match TRBD2. This CDR3 has 14 residues. Germline CDR1 and CDR2: SGHDT and YYEEEE.

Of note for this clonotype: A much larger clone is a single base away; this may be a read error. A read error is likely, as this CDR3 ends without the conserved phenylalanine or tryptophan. In nucleotides, the CDR3 is TGTGCCAGCGGGGAGGCTGGGACCCAGTACCTC. Protein: CASGEAGTQYL. The chain recombines TRBV7-2 with TRBJ2-5; TRBD2 is a possible D gene (6 bases). V lost 8 bases to trimming and J lost 7 bases, with 11 bases between them. From germline, CDR1 is SGHTA and CDR2 FQGNSA. This CDR3 region has 11 residues.

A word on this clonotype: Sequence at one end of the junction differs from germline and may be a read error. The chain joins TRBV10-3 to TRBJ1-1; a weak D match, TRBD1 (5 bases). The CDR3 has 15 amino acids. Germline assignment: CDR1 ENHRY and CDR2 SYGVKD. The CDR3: CAISESTATNTEALF. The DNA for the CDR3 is TGTGCCATCAGTGAGTCGACAGCCACAAACACTGAAGCTTTATTT.

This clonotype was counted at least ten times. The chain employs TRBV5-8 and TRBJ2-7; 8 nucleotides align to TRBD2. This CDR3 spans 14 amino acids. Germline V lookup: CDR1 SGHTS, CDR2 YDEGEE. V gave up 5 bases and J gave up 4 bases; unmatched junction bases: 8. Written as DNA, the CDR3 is TGTGCCAGCAGGCACCGGGAGGGTCGGTACGAGCAGTACTTC. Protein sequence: CASRHREGRYEQYF.

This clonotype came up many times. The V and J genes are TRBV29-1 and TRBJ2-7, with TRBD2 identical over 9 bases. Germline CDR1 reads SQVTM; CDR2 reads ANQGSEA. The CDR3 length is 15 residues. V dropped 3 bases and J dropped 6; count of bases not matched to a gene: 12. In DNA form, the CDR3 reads TGCAGCGTTGAGGAAAGCGGGAGGATCACCGGCGAGCAGTACTTC. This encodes CSVEESGRITGEQYF.

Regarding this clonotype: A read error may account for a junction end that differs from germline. CDR3 DNA sequence: TGCCGTGCGAACATAGTACCTGGTAACACCGGGGAGCTGTTTTTT. Protein: CRANIVPGNTGELFF. The J gene is TRBJ2-2, the V gene TRBV20-1; D ambiguous. The germline V gene has CDR1 DFQATT and CDR2 SNEGSKA (reference sequence). The CDR3 runs to 15 residues.

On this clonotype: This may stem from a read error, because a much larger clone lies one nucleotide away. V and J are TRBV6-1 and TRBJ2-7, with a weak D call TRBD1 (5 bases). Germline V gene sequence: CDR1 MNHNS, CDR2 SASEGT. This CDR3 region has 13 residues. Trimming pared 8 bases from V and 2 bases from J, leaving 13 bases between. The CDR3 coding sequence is TGTGCCAGCTCACCCAGGGAAACCTACGAGCAGTACTTC. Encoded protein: CASSPRETYEQYF.

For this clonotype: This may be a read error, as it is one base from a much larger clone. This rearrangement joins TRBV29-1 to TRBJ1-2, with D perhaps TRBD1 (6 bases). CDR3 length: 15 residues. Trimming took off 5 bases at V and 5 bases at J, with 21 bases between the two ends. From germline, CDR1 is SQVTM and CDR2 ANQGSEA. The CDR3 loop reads CSVNRGTHEDYGYTF. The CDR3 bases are TGCAGCGTTAATCGGGGGACACATGAGGATTATGGCTACACCTTC.

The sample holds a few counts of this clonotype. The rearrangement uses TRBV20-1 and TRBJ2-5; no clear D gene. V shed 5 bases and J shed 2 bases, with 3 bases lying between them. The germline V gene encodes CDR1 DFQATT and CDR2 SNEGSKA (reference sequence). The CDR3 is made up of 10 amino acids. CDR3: CSAAQETQYF. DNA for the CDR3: TGCAGTGCTGCACAAGAGACCCAGTACTTC.

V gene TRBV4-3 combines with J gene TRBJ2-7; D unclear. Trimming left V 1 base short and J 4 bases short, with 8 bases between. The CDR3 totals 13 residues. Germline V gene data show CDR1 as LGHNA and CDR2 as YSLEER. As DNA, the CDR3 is TGCGCCAGCAGCCAAGGCAGGATGTACGAGCAGTACTTC. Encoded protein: CASSQGRMYEQYF.

The CDR3 coding sequence is TGTGCCAGCAGCGTAGGTGGCTTCCAAGAGACCCAGTACTTC. Residues: CASSVGGFQETQYF. This chain uses TRBV9 with TRBJ2-5; no firm D call. The CDR3 totals 14 residues. The V and J ends lost 0 bases and 1 base respectively, with 7 bases between them. The V gene's germline CDR1 is SGDLS and CDR2 YYNGEE.

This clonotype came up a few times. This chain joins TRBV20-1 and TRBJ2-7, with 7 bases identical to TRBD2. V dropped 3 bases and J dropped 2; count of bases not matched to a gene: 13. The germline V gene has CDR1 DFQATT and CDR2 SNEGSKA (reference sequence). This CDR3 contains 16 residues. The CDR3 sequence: CSASPEGGFLTYEQYF. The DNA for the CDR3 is TGCAGTGCTAGCCCGGAGGGAGGGTTCCTTACCTACGAGCAGTACTTC.

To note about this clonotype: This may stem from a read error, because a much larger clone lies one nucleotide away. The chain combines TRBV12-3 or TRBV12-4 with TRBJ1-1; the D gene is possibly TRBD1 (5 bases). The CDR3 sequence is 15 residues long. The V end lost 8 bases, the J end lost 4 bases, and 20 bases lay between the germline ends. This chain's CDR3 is CASGPPLGGSTEAFF. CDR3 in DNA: TGTGCCAGCGGACCCCCGCTGGGGGGTAGCACTGAAGCTTTCTTT.